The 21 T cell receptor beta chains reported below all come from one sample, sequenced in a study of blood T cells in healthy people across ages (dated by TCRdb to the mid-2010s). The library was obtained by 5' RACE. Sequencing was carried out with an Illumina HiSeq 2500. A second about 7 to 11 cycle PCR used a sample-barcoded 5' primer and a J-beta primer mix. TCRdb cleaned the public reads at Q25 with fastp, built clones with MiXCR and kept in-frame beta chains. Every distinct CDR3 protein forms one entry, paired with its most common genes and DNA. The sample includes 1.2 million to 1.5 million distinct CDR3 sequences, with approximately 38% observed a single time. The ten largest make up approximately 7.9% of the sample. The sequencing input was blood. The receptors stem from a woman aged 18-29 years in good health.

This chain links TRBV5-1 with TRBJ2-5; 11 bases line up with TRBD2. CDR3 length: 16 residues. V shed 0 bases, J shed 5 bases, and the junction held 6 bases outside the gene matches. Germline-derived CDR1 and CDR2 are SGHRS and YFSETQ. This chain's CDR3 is CASSLAGTSGSETQYF. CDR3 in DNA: TGCGCCAGCAGCTTGGCTGGCACTAGCGGGAGCGAGACCCAGTACTTC.

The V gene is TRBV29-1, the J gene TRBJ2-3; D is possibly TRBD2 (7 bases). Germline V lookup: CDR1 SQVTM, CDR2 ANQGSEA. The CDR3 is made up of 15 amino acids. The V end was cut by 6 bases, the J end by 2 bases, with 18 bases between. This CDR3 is CSVAGGAKNTDTQYF. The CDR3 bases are TGCAGCGTCGCTGGGGGGGCTAAGAACACAGATACGCAGTATTTT.

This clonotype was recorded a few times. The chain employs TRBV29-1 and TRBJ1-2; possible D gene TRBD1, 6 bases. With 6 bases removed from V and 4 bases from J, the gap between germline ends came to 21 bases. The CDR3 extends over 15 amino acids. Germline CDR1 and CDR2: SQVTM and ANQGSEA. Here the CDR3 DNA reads TGCAGCGTGGCGGGCCGGGGGGCCGTAGTCTATGGCTACACCTTC. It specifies CSVAGRGAVVYGYTF.

The CDR3 bases are TGCAGTGCTTTTACCAGGGGCCCCTACGAGCAGTACTTC. Residues: CSAFTRGPYEQYF. The chain recombines TRBV20-1 with TRBJ2-7, with a tentative D call TRBD1 (6 bases). Germline loops: CDR1 DFQATT, CDR2 SNEGSKA (reference sequence). V was clipped by 5 bases and J by 2 bases, with 13 bases between them. This CDR3 spans 13 amino acids.

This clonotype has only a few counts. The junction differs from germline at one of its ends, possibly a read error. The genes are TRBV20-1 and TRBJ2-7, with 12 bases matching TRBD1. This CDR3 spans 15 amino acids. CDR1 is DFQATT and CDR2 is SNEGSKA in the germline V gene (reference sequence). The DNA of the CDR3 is TGCAGTGCTCTCCCCGGGACAGGGGGCAGGTACGGGCAGTACTTC. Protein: CSALPGTGGRYGQYF.

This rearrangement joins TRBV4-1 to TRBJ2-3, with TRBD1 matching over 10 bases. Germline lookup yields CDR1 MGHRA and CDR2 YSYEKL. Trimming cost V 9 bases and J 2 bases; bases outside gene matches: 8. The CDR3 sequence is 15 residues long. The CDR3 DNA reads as TGCGCCAGGGGAATGACAGGGGGCAACACAGATACGCAGTATTTT. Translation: CARGMTGGNTDTQYF.

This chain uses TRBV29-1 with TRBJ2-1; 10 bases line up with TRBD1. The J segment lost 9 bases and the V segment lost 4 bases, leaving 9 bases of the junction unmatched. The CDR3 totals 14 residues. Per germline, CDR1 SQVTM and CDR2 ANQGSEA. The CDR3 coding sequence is TGCAGCGTTGGACAGGGGGCGCGGTTTGGTGAGCAGTTCTTC. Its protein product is CSVGQGARFGEQFF.

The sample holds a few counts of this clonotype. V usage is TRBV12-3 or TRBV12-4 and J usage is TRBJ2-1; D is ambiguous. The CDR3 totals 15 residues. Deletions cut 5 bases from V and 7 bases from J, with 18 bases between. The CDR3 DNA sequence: TGTGCCAGCAGTGGCACCCGGGCCAGGTGGAATGAGCAGTTCTTC. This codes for CASSGTRARWNEQFF.

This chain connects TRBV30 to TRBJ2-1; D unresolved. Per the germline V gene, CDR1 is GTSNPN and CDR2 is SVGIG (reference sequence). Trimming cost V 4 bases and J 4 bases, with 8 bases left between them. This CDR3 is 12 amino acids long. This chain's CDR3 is CAWKVGYNEQFF. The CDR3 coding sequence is TGTGCCTGGAAGGTGGGGTACAATGAGCAGTTCTTC. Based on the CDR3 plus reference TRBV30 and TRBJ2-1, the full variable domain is SQTIHQWPATLVQPVGSPLSLECTVEGTSNPNLYWYRQAAGRGLQLLFYSVGIGQISSEVPQNLSASRPQDRQFILSSKKLLLSDSGFYLCAWKVGYNEQFFGPGTRLTVL.

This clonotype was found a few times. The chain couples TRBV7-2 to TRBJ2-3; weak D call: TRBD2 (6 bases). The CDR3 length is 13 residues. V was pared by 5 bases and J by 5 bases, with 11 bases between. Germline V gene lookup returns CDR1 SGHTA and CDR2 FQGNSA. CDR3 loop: CASSRTTQDTQYF. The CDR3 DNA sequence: TGTGCCAGCAGCCGGACTACCCAAGATACGCAGTATTTT.

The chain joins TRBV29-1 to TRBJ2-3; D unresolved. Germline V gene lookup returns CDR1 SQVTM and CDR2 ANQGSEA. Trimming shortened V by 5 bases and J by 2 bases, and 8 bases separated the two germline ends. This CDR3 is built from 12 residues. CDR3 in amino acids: CSVHGFTDTQYF. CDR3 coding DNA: TGCAGCGTTCACGGATTCACAGATACGCAGTATTTT.

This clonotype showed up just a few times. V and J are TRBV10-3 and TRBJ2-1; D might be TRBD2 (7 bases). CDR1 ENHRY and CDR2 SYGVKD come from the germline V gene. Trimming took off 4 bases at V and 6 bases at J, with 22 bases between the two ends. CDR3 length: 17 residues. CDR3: CAISARGGGEWSNEQFF. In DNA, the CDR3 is TGTGCCATCAGTGCTCGAGGCGGGGGCGAATGGTCCAATGAGCAGTTCTTC.

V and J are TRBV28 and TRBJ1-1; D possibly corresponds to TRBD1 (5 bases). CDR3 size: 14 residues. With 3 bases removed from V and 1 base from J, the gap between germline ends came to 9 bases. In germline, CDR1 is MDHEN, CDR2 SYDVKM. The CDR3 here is CASSFATANTEAFF. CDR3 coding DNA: TGTGCCAGCAGTTTCGCGACAGCGAACACTGAAGCTTTCTTT.

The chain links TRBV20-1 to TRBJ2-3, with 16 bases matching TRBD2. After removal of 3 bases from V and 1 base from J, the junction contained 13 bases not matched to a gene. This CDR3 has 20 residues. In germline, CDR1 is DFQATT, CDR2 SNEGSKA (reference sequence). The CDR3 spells CSASDPGLAGGHGGTDTQYF. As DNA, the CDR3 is TGCAGTGCTAGCGACCCGGGACTAGCGGGAGGGCACGGTGGCACAGATACGCAGTATTTT.

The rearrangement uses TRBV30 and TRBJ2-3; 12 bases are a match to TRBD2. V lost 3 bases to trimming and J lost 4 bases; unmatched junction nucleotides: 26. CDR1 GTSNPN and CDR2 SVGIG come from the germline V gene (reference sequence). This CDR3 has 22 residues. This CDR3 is CAWRIPYLAGGPSTQEPDTQYF. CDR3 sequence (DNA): TGTGCCTGGAGGATACCCTATCTAGCGGGAGGGCCCTCGACACAAGAGCCAGATACGCAGTATTTT.

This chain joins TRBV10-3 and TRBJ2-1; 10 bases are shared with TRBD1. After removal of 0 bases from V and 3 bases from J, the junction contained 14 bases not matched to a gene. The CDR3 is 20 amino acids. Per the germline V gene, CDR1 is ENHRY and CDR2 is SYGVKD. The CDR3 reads CAISESPRTGGRRGYNEQFF. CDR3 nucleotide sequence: TGTGCCATCAGTGAGTCGCCTAGGACAGGGGGAAGGCGGGGCTACAATGAGCAGTTCTTC.

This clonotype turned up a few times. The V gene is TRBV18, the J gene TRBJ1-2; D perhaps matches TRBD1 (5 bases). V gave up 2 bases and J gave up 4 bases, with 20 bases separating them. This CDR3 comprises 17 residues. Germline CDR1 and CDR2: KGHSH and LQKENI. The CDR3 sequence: CASSPALSGDRAYGYTF. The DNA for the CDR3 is TGTGCCAGCTCACCAGCTCTCTCAGGAGACAGAGCCTATGGCTACACCTTC.

DNA for the CDR3: TGTGCCAGCAGCATAATAGCGGGAGGAGAGACCCAGTACTTC. Translating gives CASSIIAGGETQYF. The chain has TRBV7-9 and TRBJ2-5, with TRBD2 matching 10 bases. CDR1 and CDR2 (germline): SEHNR, FQNEAQ (reference sequence). V lost 5 bases to trimming and J lost 4 bases; unmatched junction nucleotides: 4. This CDR3 comprises 14 residues.

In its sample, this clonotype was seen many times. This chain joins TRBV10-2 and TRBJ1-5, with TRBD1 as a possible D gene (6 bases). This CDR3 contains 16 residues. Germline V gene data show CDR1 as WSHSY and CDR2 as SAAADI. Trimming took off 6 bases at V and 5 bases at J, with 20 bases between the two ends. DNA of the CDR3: TGCGCCAGCAGGCCAGGGGATGAGAGGGGGGATCAGCCCCAGCATTTT. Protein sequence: CASRPGDERGDQPQHF.

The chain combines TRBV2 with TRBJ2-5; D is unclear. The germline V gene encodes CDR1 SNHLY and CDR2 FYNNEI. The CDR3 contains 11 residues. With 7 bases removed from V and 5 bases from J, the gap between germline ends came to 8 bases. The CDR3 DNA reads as TGTGCCAGCACCATGGGGGAGACCCAGTACTTC. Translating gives CASTMGETQYF.

In DNA form, the CDR3 reads TGTGCCAGCAGCACCTCACAGGGGGCTCCCACAGATACGCAGTATTTT. This encodes CASSTSQGAPTDTQYF. The rearrangement links TRBV7-6 to TRBJ2-3; 9 nucleotides agree with TRBD1. After removal of 5 bases from V and 2 bases from J, the junction contained 8 bases not matched to a gene. The CDR3 runs to 16 residues. Germline lookup yields CDR1 SGHVS and CDR2 FNYEAQ.